This T cell receptor (beta chain) was captured by sequencing in a study of regulatory T cells in long-lasting Graves disease. Germline-derived CDR1 and CDR2 are MNHEY and SMNVEV (reference sequence). Trimming pared 10 bases from V and 5 bases from J, leaving 11 bases between. The CDR3 has 11 residues. Time point indicated: persistent/refractory GD, antithyroid drugs over 5 years with positive TRAb. PBMC RNA served as the TCR library source. Construction of the TCR beta libraries employed iRepertoire HTBI primers in conjunction with Arm-PCR of CDR3 regions. TCRdb reprocessed the multiplex PCR reads via MiXCR and lists one record per CDR3 protein. The table records about 430,000 distinct CDR3 sequences, under 25% of them present only once.

Source: peripheral blood mononuclear cells (PBMCs), taken when the disease was refractory, from a patient treated with antithyroid drugs. The chain uses TRBV27 and TRBJ1-2, with TRBD1 as a possible D gene (5 bases). This TCR was recovered from a female donor with Graves disease. In DNA form, the CDR3 reads TGTGCCACCGGGGACGTATATGGCTACACCTTC. This codes for CATGDVYGYTF.